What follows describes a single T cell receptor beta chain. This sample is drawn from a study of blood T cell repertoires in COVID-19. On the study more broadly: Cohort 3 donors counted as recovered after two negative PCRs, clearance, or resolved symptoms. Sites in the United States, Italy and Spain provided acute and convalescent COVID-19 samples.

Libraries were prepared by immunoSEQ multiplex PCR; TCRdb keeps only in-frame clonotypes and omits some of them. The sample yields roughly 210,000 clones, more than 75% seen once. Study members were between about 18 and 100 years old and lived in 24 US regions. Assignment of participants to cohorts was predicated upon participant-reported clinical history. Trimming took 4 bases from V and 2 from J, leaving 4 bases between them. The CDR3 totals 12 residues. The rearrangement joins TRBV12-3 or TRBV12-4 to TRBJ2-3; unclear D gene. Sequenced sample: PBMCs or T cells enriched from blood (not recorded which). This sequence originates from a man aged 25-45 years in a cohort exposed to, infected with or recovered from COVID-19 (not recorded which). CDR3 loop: CASSWHTDTQYF. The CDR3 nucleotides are TGTGCCAGCAGTTGGCACACAGATACGCAGTATTTT.